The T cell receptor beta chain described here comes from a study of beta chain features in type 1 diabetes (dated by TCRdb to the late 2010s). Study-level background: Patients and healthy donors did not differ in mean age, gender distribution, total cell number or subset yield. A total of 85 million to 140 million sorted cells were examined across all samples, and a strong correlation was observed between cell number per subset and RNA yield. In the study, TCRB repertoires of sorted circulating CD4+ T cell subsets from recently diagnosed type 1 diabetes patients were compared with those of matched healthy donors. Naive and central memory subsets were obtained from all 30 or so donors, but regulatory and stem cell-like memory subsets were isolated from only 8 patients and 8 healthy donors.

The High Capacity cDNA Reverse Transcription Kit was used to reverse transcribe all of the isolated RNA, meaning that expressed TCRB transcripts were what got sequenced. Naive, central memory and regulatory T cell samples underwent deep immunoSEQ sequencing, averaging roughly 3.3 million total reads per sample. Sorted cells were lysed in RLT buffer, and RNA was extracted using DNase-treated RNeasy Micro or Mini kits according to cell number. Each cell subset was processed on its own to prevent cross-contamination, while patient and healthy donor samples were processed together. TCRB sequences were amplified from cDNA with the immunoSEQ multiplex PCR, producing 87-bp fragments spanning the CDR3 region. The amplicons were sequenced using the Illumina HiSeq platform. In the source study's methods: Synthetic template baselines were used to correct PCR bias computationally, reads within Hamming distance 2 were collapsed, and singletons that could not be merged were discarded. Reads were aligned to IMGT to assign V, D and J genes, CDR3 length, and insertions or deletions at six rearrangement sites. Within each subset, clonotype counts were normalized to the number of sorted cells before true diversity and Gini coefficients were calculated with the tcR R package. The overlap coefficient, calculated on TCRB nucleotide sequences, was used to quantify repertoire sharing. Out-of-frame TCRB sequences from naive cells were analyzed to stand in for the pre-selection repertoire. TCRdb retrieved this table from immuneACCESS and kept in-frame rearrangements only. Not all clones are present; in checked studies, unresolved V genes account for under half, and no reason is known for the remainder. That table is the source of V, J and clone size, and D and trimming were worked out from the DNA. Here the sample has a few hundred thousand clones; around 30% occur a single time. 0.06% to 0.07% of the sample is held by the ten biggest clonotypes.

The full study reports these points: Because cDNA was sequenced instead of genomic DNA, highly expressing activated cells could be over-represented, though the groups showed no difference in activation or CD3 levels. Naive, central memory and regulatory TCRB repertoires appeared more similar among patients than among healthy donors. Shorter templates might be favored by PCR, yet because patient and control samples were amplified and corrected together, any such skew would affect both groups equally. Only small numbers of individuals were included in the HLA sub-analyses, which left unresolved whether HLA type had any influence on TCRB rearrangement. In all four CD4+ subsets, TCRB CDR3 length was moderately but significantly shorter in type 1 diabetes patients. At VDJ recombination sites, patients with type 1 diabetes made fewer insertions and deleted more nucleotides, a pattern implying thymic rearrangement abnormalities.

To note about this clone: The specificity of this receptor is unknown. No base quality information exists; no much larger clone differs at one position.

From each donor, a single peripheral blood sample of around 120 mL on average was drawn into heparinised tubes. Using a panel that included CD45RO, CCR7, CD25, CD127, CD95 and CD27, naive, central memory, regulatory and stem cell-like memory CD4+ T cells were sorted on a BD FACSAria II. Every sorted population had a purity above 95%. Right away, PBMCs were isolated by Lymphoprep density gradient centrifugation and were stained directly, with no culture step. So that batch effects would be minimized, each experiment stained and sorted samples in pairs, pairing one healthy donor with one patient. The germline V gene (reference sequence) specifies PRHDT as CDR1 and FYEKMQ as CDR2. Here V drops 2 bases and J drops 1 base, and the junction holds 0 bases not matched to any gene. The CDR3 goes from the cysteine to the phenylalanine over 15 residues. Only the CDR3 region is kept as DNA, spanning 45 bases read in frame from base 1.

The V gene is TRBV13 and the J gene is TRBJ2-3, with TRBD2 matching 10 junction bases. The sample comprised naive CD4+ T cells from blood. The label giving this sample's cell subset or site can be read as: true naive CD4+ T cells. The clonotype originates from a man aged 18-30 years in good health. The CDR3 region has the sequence CASSLLAGGTDTQYF. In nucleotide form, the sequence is TGTGCCAGCAGCTTACTAGCGGGAGGCACAGATACGCAGTATTTT.